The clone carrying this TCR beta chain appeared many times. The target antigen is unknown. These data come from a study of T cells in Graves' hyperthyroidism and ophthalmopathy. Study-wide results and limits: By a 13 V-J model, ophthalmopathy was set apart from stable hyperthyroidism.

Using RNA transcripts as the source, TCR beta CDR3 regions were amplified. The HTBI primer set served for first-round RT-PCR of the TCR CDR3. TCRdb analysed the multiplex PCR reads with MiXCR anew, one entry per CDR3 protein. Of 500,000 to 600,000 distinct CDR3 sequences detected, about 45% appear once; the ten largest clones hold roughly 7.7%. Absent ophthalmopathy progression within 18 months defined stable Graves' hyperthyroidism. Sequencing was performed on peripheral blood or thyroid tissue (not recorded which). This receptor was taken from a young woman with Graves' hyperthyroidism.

DNA for the CDR3: TGCGCCAGCAGCAGGCAATCCCCGGCCTCTGGGGCCAACGTCCTGACTTTC. This translates into CASSRQSPASGANVLTF. V is TRBV5-1 and J is TRBJ2-6, with no clear D. From germline, CDR1 is SGHRS and CDR2 YFSETQ. Trimming removed 4 bases from V and 0 bases from J, with 14 bases in between. This CDR3 has 17 residues.